The 28 T cell receptor beta chains below were found in one sample sequenced in a study of cytomegalovirus exposure and HLA in healthy donors. PCR amplification relied on 60 Vbeta primers (plus 13 Jbeta primers). The data were produced by immunoSEQ multiplex PCR, yet TCRdb's version contains in-frame clones alone and is incomplete. Of 210,000 or so clones listed, around 83% are singletons. Sequences were obtained from PBMCs. These receptors came from a girl aged 10 to 17 in good health and CMV-seronegative.

The chain is built from TRBV28 and TRBJ2-3, with TRBD2 identical over 12 bases. This CDR3 contains 17 residues. Trimming removed 6 bases from V and 2 bases from J; junction bases left unmatched: 9. Per the germline V gene, CDR1 is MDHEN and CDR2 is SYDVKM. The CDR3 is CASRPRTSGMITDTQYF. As DNA, the CDR3 is TGTGCCAGCAGGCCTAGGACTAGCGGGATGATCACAGATACGCAGTATTTT.

The V call is TRBV27, the J call TRBJ2-1, with 7 bases fitting TRBD2. Germline V gives CDR1 MNHEY, CDR2 SMNVEV (reference sequence). J gave up 0 bases and V 6 bases, and 5 bases lay outside the gene matches. The CDR3 has 15 amino acids. The CDR3 DNA sequence: TGTGCCAGCAGACGTAGCGGGCCCTCCTACAATGAGCAGTTCTTC. It encodes CASRRSGPSYNEQFF.

The chain couples TRBV5-5 to TRBJ2-7, with 7 nucleotides matching TRBD1. The junction had 5 bases not matched to a gene; V was cut back by 0 bases and J by 2 bases. Per the germline V gene, CDR1 is SGHKS and CDR2 is YYEKEE (reference sequence). The CDR3 extends over 15 amino acids. The CDR3 nucleotides are TGTGCCAGCAGCTTGGGTGGGACAGCCACCTACGAGCAGTACTTC. Its translation is CASSLGGTATYEQYF.

In this sample, this clone turned up once. The chain couples TRBV5-4 to TRBJ2-7, with 7 bases aligning to TRBD2. V was pared by 0 bases and J by 1 base, with 7 bases of the junction left unmatched. Per germline, CDR1 SGHNT and CDR2 YYREEE (reference sequence). The CDR3 runs to 16 residues. CDR3: CASSLGRDYKSYEQYF. The CDR3 DNA sequence: TGTGCCAGCAGCTTGGGCCGGGACTACAAGTCCTACGAGCAGTACTTC. Full variable domain (outside the CDR3, taken from reference TRBV5-4 and TRBJ2-7): ETGVTQSPTHLIKTRGQQVTLRCSSQSGHNTVSWYQQALGQGPQFIFQYYREEENGRGNFPPRFSGLQFPNYSSELNVNALELDDSALYLCASSLGRDYKSYEQYFGPGTRLTVT.

The gene calls are TRBV6-5 and TRBJ1-1; D gene unclear. The CDR3 extends over 13 amino acids. The V end lost 2 bases, the J end lost 3 bases, and 7 bases lay between the germline ends. Germline CDR1 MNHEY, CDR2 SVGAGI. The CDR3: CASSYEGYTEAFF. As DNA, the CDR3 is TGTGCCAGCAGTTACGAGGGCTACACTGAAGCTTTCTTT.

The chain recombines TRBV4-2 with TRBJ2-3; unclear D gene. The CDR3 sequence is 16 residues long. The V end was cut by 1 base, the J end by 4 bases, with 15 bases between. The germline V gene encodes CDR1 LGHNA and CDR2 YNFKEQ. The CDR3 sequence: CASSQVMSEGADTQYF. CDR3 bases: TGTGCCAGCAGCCAAGTGATGAGCGAAGGAGCAGATACGCAGTATTTT.

J is TRBJ2-1 and V is TRBV9, with D tentatively TRBD2 (6 bases). This CDR3 is 15 amino acids long. The germline V gene encodes CDR1 SGDLS and CDR2 YYNGEE. V was pared by 4 bases and J by 4 bases, with 15 bases between. In nucleotides, the CDR3 is TGTGCCAGCAGCTTCCGGGACTCCCTGTACAATGAGCAGTTCTTC. Encoded protein: CASSFRDSLYNEQFF.

The CDR3 region is CAWRGGGPNQPQHF. The CDR3 nucleotides read TGTGCCTGGAGGGGCGGGGGGCCCAATCAGCCCCAGCATTTT. This sequence joins TRBV30 and TRBJ1-5; TRBD1 might be the D (6 bases). The CDR3 totals 14 residues. The germline gives CDR1 GTSNPN, CDR2 SVGIG (reference sequence). With 3 bases removed from V and 3 bases from J, the gap between germline ends came to 12 bases.

The gene calls are TRBV29-1 and TRBJ2-2; D remains unclear. Per the germline V gene, CDR1 is SQVTM and CDR2 is ANQGSEA. V shed 7 bases and J shed 5 bases, with 14 bases lying between them. The CDR3 has 13 amino acids. CDR3 DNA sequence: TGCAGCGCTCGGAGATCCGAAACCGGGGAGCTGTTTTTT. Its protein product is CSARRSETGELFF.

The chain combines TRBV28 with TRBJ2-7; 7 positions match TRBD1. In germline, CDR1 is MDHEN, CDR2 SYDVKM. This CDR3 is 13 amino acids long. J gave up 4 bases and V 8 bases, and 8 bases lay outside the gene matches. Here the CDR3 reads CASRLGQEYEQYF. The DNA for the CDR3 is TGTGCCAGCCGCCTCGGACAGGAGTACGAGCAGTACTTC.

The chain couples TRBV4-1 to TRBJ1-2, with 10 bases that match TRBD1. Germline CDR1 MGHRA, CDR2 YSYEKL. CDR3 size: 17 residues. V gave up 8 bases and J gave up 8 bases; unmatched junction bases: 20. The CDR3 is CASGQGTGTGERGGYTF. For the CDR3, the DNA is TGCGCCAGCGGTCAGGGTACTGGGACAGGGGAAAGGGGGGGCTACACCTTC.

The V call is TRBV28, the J call TRBJ1-2; TRBD1 matches 8 bases. The CDR3 contains 16 residues. The germline V gene encodes CDR1 MDHEN and CDR2 SYDVKM. After removal of 3 bases from V and 7 bases from J, the junction contained 13 bases not matched to a gene. In DNA, the CDR3 is TGTGCCAGCAGTTTCCCCGGACAGGGATTAGGGTTTGGCTACACCTTC. This sequence encodes CASSFPGQGLGFGYTF.

The gene calls are TRBV4-3 and TRBJ1-6; 7 nucleotides agree with TRBD1. CDR1 LGHNA and CDR2 YSLEER come from the germline V gene. This CDR3 is built from 16 residues. The V gene end was trimmed by 0 bases and the J gene end by 6 bases; junction bases not matched to a gene: 5. The CDR3 protein is CASSQDTGQPNSPLHF. CDR3 DNA: TGCGCCAGCAGCCAAGATACGGGACAGCCTAATTCACCCCTCCACTTT.

CDR3 residues: CASSLQGWRNTEAFF. For the CDR3, the DNA is TGTGCCAGCAGCTTACAGGGGTGGAGGAACACTGAAGCTTTCTTT. The V and J genes are TRBV5-4 and TRBJ1-1; 7 bases match TRBD1. This CDR3 contains 15 residues. The V and J ends lost 2 bases and 1 base, in that order; junction bases with no gene match: 5. The germline CDR1 and CDR2 sequences are SGHNT and YYREEE (reference sequence). Variable domain in full (rest from reference TRBV5-4 and TRBJ1-1): ETGVTQSPTHLIKTRGQQVTLRCSSQSGHNTVSWYQQALGQGPQFIFQYYREEENGRGNFPPRFSGLQFPNYSSELNVNALELDDSALYLCASSLQGWRNTEAFFGQGTRLTVV.

The chain links TRBV2 to TRBJ2-2; no reliable D call. V gave up 2 bases and J gave up 0 bases, with 10 bases separating them. CDR1 is SNHLY, CDR2 FYNNEI, per germline. The CDR3 sequence is 16 residues long. The CDR3 DNA is TGTGCCAGCAGTGAAACCTCCAGCGCGAACACCGGGGAGCTGTTTTTT. Protein product: CASSETSSANTGELFF.

Regarding this clone: The CDR3 end shows no conserved phenylalanine or tryptophan, and so a read error is likely. The DNA is omitted, as the CDR3 cannot be located on it reliably, and the CDR3 follows TCRdb's listing. V is TRBV20-1 and J is TRBJ1-1. The CDR3 sequence runs 10 residues, both termini included. The germline gives CDR1 DFQATT, CDR2 SNEGSKA (reference sequence). CDR3 protein: CSARELGGGL.

The V gene is TRBV19, the J gene TRBJ1-1; TRBD1 is a possible D gene (5 bases). Germline V lookup: CDR1 LNHDA, CDR2 SQIVND (reference sequence). The CDR3 is 13 residues long. The V gene lost 8 bases and the J gene lost 1 base, with 11 bases spanning the gap. The CDR3: CASSPTENTEAFF. The CDR3 DNA reads TGTGCCAGTTCTCCGACAGAGAACACTGAAGCTTTCTTT.

The V and J genes are TRBV6-1 and TRBJ1-1; no clear D gene. With 8 bases removed from V and 7 bases from J, the gap between germline ends came to 14 bases. This CDR3 spans 12 amino acids. Germline values: CDR1 MNHNS, CDR2 SASEGT. CDR3 protein: CASWRSGSEAFF. CDR3 sequence (DNA): TGTGCCAGCTGGAGGTCGGGGAGTGAAGCTTTCTTT.

This clone was recorded only once. J is TRBJ1-5 and V is TRBV7-2; 7 nucleotides match TRBD1. This CDR3 comprises 14 residues. Germline CDR1 and CDR2: SGHTA and FQGNSA. Trimming removed 5 bases from V and 4 bases from J; junction bases left unmatched: 5. The CDR3 coding sequence is TGTGCCAGCAGCACCGACAGGGATAATCAGCCCCAGCATTTT. It encodes CASSTDRDNQPQHF.

This clone was seen once. CDR3 nucleotide sequence: TGTGCCAGCAGTGAAGACGGACAGCGCTTCAATGAGCAGTTCTTC. Residues: CASSEDGQRFNEQFF. The chain recombines TRBV2 with TRBJ2-1; D perhaps matches TRBD1 (6 bases). This CDR3 is built from 15 residues. Germline V lookup: CDR1 SNHLY, CDR2 FYNNEI. V was cut by 1 base and J by 6 bases, with 13 bases left in between.

This clone occurred a few times. The chain employs TRBV7-2 and TRBJ1-1; D remains unclear. Deletions cut 2 bases from V and 3 bases from J, with 7 bases between. The CDR3 length is 13 residues. Germline V gene data show CDR1 as SGHTA and CDR2 as FQGNSA. The CDR3 DNA reads TGTGCCAGCAGCTTACAGGACTACACTGAAGCTTTCTTT. It encodes CASSLQDYTEAFF. Filled out from reference TRBV7-2 and TRBJ1-1, the complete variable domain reads GAGVSQSPSNKVTEKGKDVELRCDPISGHTALYWYRQSLGQGLEFLIYFQGNSAPDKSGLPSDRFSAERTGGSVSTLTIQRTQQEDSAVYLCASSLQDYTEAFFGQGTRLTVV.

This CDR3 reads CATRASGLSYEQYF. The CDR3 coding sequence is TGTGCCACTAGGGCTAGCGGTTTATCCTACGAGCAGTACTTC. The chain combines TRBV11-1 with TRBJ2-7; 7 bases match TRBD2. This CDR3 has 14 residues. Germline CDR1 and CDR2: SGHAT and FQDESV (reference sequence). V lost 10 bases, J lost 1 base, and 10 bases stayed unmatched. Full variable domain (remainder filled in from reference TRBV11-1 and TRBJ2-7): EAEVAQSPRYKITEKSQAVAFWCDPISGHATLYWYRQILGQGPELLVQFQDESVVDDSQLPKDRFSAERLKGVDSTLKIQPAELGDSAMYLCATRASGLSYEQYFGPGTRLTVT.

The V gene is TRBV4-3, the J gene TRBJ2-3; 8 bases match TRBD2. Germline assignment: CDR1 LGHNA and CDR2 YSLEER. Unmatched junction bases numbered 15, after V lost 2 bases and J lost 2 bases. This CDR3 has 19 amino acids. DNA for the CDR3: TGCGCCAGCAGCCAAAGGTTTTCAGGACCAGCGGGGGACACAGATACGCAGTATTTT. Translation: CASSQRFSGPAGDTDTQYF.

The chain recombines TRBV19 with TRBJ2-2; D is ambiguous. The CDR3 totals 16 residues. V lost 7 bases, J lost 1 base, and 16 bases lay in between. The germline V gene has CDR1 LNHDA and CDR2 SQIVND (reference sequence). The CDR3 DNA is TGTGCCAGTACTCACCGACTCATCGAGAACACCGGGGAGCTGTTTTTT. Translated: CASTHRLIENTGELFF.

This clone was found a few times. The rearrangement uses TRBV29-1 and TRBJ2-1, with 8 positions matching TRBD1. This CDR3 is built from 14 residues. CDR1 is SQVTM and CDR2 is ANQGSEA in the germline V gene. V lost 6 bases, J lost 9 bases, and 13 bases stayed unmatched. CDR3 region: CSVKRGTGSVEQFF. The CDR3 DNA is TGCAGCGTAAAACGCGGGACAGGTAGCGTTGAGCAGTTCTTC.

In its sample, this clone was seen a few times. The chain uses TRBV6-5 and TRBJ1-2, with TRBD1 identical over 7 bases. Trimming took 6 bases from V and 3 from J; bases not matched to a gene: 7. Looked up from germline, CDR1 is MNHEY and CDR2 is SVGAGI. The CDR3 has 14 residues. The CDR3 DNA reads as TGTGCCAGCAGCCGTGGGACAGTAGACTATGGCTACACCTTC. Protein: CASSRGTVDYGYTF.

J is TRBJ2-7 and V is TRBV6-5, with a weak D call TRBD1 (8 bases). The V gene's germline CDR1 is MNHEY and CDR2 SVGAGI. The CDR3 extends over 16 amino acids. Trimming removed 0 bases from V and 3 bases from J, with 15 bases in between. CDR3 sequence: CASSYSSQGDYYEQYF. The CDR3 region has the DNA TGTGCCAGCAGTTACTCGTCACAGGGGGACTACTACGAGCAGTACTTC.

The rearrangement joins TRBV7-9 to TRBJ2-3, with 9 bases lining up with TRBD2. The V gene end was trimmed by 5 bases and the J gene end by 2 bases; junction bases not matched to a gene: 17. Germline V gives CDR1 SEHNR, CDR2 FQNEAQ (reference sequence). This CDR3 is 19 amino acids long. The chain's CDR3 is CASSRPRDSGRGPTDTQYF. Here the CDR3 DNA reads TGTGCCAGCAGCCGCCCCCGGGATAGCGGGAGAGGTCCCACAGATACGCAGTATTTT.